The rows below give T cell receptor beta chains drawn from one sample of a study of shared clonotypes between healthy human individuals. Clones were read by immunoSEQ multiplex PCR, and TCRdb kept only the in-frame ones, dropping some. Of approximately 2,300,000 clones listed, around 90% were seen once; the top ten hold 0.37%. Sequencing was performed on naive CD4+ T cells from PBMCs. The receptors shown here come from a man aged 18 to 30 in good health. Some clones in this sample may be carry-over from other donors' samples. CDR3s include the opening cysteine and the closing phenylalanine or tryptophan. Clone size is stated in some rows and not others, as once, few, many or a class when expanded.

v_gene: TRBV9; j_gene: TRBJ2-3; abundance: -; CDR3aa: CASSVDAGLMGTDTQYF
v_gene: TRBV5-1; j_gene: TRBJ2-1; abundance: once; CDR3aa: CASGLAGDLHEQFF
v_gene: TRBV27; j_gene: TRBJ2-7; abundance: -; CDR3aa: CASGRGNYEQYF
v_gene: TRBV18; j_gene: TRBJ1-2; abundance: -; CDR3aa: CASSPTAGTGGRYGYTF
v_gene: TRBV14; j_gene: TRBJ1-1; abundance: -; CDR3aa: CASSQVFKALGTEAFF
v_gene: TRBV7-6; j_gene: TRBJ1-2; abundance: once; CDR3aa: CASSLARGYGYTF
v_gene: TRBV7-8; j_gene: TRBJ2-5; abundance: -; CDR3aa: CASSFNHGPQETQYF
v_gene: TRBV19; j_gene: TRBJ1-5; abundance: -; CDR3aa: CASTGRISSNQPQHF
v_gene: TRBV5-1; j_gene: TRBJ2-6; abundance: -; CDR3aa: CASSLPAGANVLTF
v_gene: TRBV27; j_gene: TRBJ2-7; abundance: -; CDR3aa: CASSPTTGGLYEQYF
v_gene: TRBV19; j_gene: TRBJ2-3; abundance: -; CDR3aa: CASTGRGVRTDTQYF
v_gene: TRBV6-5; j_gene: TRBJ1-1; abundance: -; CDR3aa: CASSYKQGAHGKAFF
v_gene: TRBV6-5; j_gene: TRBJ1-4; abundance: -; CDR3aa: CASKRGPEEKLFF
v_gene: TRBV5-5; j_gene: TRBJ1-2; abundance: -; CDR3aa: CASSLGPANYGYTF
v_gene: TRBV10-1; j_gene: TRBJ1-2; abundance: few; CDR3aa: CASSARATGAWDTF
v_gene: TRBV2; j_gene: TRBJ1-3; abundance: -; CDR3aa: CASREQGLSGNTIYF
v_gene: TRBV28; j_gene: TRBJ1-6; abundance: -; CDR3aa: CASKSSDSPLHF
v_gene: TRBV7-9; j_gene: TRBJ2-7; abundance: -; CDR3aa: CASSPPGQGAYEQYF
v_gene: TRBV7-2; j_gene: TRBJ2-3; abundance: -; CDR3aa: CASSHGTSGRGKRTDTQYF
v_gene: TRBV6-5; j_gene: TRBJ2-2; abundance: -; CDR3aa: CASSWTGELFF
v_gene: TRBV11-2; j_gene: TRBJ1-1; abundance: -; CDR3aa: CASSSTGGNTEAFF
v_gene: TRBV30; j_gene: TRBJ1-5; abundance: -; CDR3aa: CAWTPDSFNQPQHF
v_gene: TRBV6-5; j_gene: TRBJ2-7; abundance: once; CDR3aa: CASSYGGTGFGGQYF
v_gene: TRBV19; j_gene: TRBJ2-1; abundance: -; CDR3aa: CASSTTSGTGEFF
v_gene: TRBV6-6; j_gene: TRBJ2-7; abundance: -; CDR3aa: CASSYLAGAYEQYF
v_gene: TRBV28; j_gene: TRBJ1-1; abundance: -; CDR3aa: CAGKTGRNTEAFF
v_gene: TRBV5-1; j_gene: TRBJ1-2; abundance: -; CDR3aa: CASSLGTGSNGYTF
v_gene: TRBV15; j_gene: TRBJ2-2; abundance: -; CDR3aa: CATRGGRNTGELFF
v_gene: TRBV9; j_gene: TRBJ2-5; abundance: -; CDR3aa: CASSTTGTRGETQYF
v_gene: TRBV28; j_gene: TRBJ2-1; abundance: -; CDR3aa: CASRMTGGLNNEQFF
v_gene: TRBV6-4; j_gene: TRBJ2-7; abundance: -; CDR3aa: CASRVSLLAGSSYEQYF
v_gene: TRBV5-5; j_gene: TRBJ1-4; abundance: -; CDR3aa: CASSLSGANEKLFF
v_gene: TRBV28; j_gene: TRBJ1-3; abundance: -; CDR3aa: CASREKGRLSGNTIYF
v_gene: TRBV9; j_gene: TRBJ2-5; abundance: -; CDR3aa: CASSARGLAGEETQYF
v_gene: TRBV4-3; j_gene: TRBJ2-1; abundance: -; CDR3aa: CASSWTRQGRYNEQFF
v_gene: TRBV7-2; j_gene: TRBJ2-7; abundance: -; CDR3aa: CASSMGPEARGQNNEQYF
v_gene: TRBV28; j_gene: TRBJ2-1; abundance: -; CDR3aa: CASTGTSGMMGEQFF
v_gene: TRBV28; j_gene: TRBJ2-1; abundance: -; CDR3aa: CASSGTSGSRYEQFF
v_gene: TRBV30; j_gene: TRBJ1-1; abundance: -; CDR3aa: CACPGQGVNTEAFF
v_gene: TRBV11-2; j_gene: TRBJ1-2; abundance: -; CDR3aa: CASSRTPGEGPLGYTF
v_gene: TRBV18; j_gene: TRBJ2-1; abundance: -; CDR3aa: CASSLRRLAFSYNEQFF
v_gene: TRBV28; j_gene: TRBJ2-1; abundance: -; CDR3aa: CASGDPGLEQFF
v_gene: TRBV18; j_gene: TRBJ1-1; abundance: -; CDR3aa: CASSQSSSTEAFF
v_gene: TRBV4-3; j_gene: TRBJ1-2; abundance: -; CDR3aa: CASSQGWGEANYGYTF
v_gene: TRBV27; j_gene: TRBJ2-7; abundance: -; CDR3aa: CASRIQGRDEQYF
v_gene: TRBV9; j_gene: TRBJ2-4; abundance: -; CDR3aa: CASSVGSQGKNIQYF
v_gene: TRBV5-6; j_gene: TRBJ1-2; abundance: -; CDR3aa: CASSLTGQGARGYGYTF
v_gene: TRBV7-6; j_gene: TRBJ2-1; abundance: -; CDR3aa: CASSRGADRAGNEQFF
v_gene: TRBV2; j_gene: TRBJ1-6; abundance: -; CDR3aa: CASSLTVSSPLHF
v_gene: TRBV28; j_gene: TRBJ2-1; abundance: -; CDR3aa: CASQQGNEQFF